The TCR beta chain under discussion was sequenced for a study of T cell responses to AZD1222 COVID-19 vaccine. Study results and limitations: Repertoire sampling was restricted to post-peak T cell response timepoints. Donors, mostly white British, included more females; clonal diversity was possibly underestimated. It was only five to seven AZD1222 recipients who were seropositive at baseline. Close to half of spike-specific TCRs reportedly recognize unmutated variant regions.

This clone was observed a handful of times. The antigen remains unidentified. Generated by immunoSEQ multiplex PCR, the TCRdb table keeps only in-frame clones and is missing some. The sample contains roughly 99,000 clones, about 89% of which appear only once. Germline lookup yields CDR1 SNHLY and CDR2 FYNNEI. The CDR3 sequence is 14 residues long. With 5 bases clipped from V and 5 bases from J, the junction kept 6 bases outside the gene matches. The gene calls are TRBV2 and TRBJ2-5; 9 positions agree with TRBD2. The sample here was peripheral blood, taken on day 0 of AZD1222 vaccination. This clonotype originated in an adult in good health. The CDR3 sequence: CASSSLSGSETQYF. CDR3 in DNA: TGTGCCAGCAGTTCCCTTAGCGGGAGCGAGACCCAGTACTTC.